This is a list of T cell receptor beta chains from one sample in a study of CD8 T cells in ankylosing spondylitis. TCRdb independently ran MiXCR on the 5' RACE reads; one entry per CDR3 protein. The top ten clones hold approximately 1% of a sample with about 440,000 distinct CDR3 sequences, 17% of them seen once. Sequenced: blood, either unsorted or a sorted T cell fraction (not recorded which). The receptors derive from a male donor with ankylosing spondylitis. Each CDR3 is given with its conserved first and last residue. A D gene is named only where the DNA matches it firmly. Clone size, where shown, is once, few, many, or a class for clones that have expanded.

few | NA | TRBJ1-2 | TRBV5-6 | CASSPGRTYGYTF | TGTGCCAGCAGCCCGGGACGGACCTATGGCTACACCTTC
NA | TRBD2 | TRBJ2-3 | TRBV7-3 | CASSSELAGGTDTQYF | TGTGCCAGCAGCTCAGAATTAGCGGGAGGCACAGATACGCAGTATTTT
NA | NA | TRBJ1-2 | TRBV3-1 | CASSQARGSYGYTF | TGTGCCAGCAGCCAAGCCCGGGGCTCCTATGGCTACACCTTC
once | NA | TRBJ1-2 | TRBV5-6 | CASSLGQGNYGHTF | TGTGCCAGCAGCTTGGGGCAGGGGAACTATGGCCACACCTTC
few | NA | TRBJ1-1 | TRBV4-2 | CASSQEGQGITEAFF | TGTGCCAGCAGCCAAGAAGGGCAGGGGATCACTGAAGCTTTCTTT
few | NA | TRBJ2-7 | TRBV7-8 | CASSRSLQGWEQYF | TGTGCCAGCAGCCGTAGTCTTCAGGGGTGGGAGCAGTACTTC
NA | NA | TRBJ2-1 | TRBV20-1 | CSAPLDGFRSHEQFF | TGCAGTGCTCCTTTGGACGGATTCCGTTCCCATGAGCAGTTCTTC
many | TRBD2 | TRBJ2-7 | TRBV20-1 | CSASPGLAVYEQYF | TGCAGTGCTAGCCCGGGACTAGCGGTCTACGAGCAGTACTTC
many | TRBD1 | TRBJ1-1 | TRBV20-1 | CSAGRGQLNTEAFF | TGCAGTGCTGGACGGGGACAGCTGAACACTGAAGCTTTCTTT
few | NA | TRBJ1-3 | TRBV28 | CASSLGSWVNSGNTIYF | TGTGCCAGCAGTTTGGGTTCTTGGGTGAACTCTGGAAACACCATATATTTT
few | NA | TRBJ1-3 | TRBV20-1 | CSAAGDRNTIYF | TGCAGTGCCGCAGGGGACAGAAACACCATATATTTT
many | NA | TRBJ1-6 | TRBV20-1 | CSAREIGRNNSPLHF | TGCAGTGCTAGAGAAATAGGAAGGAATAATTCACCCCTCCACTTT
NA | TRBD1 | TRBJ1-5 | TRBV2 | CASTGTGGFQPQHF | TGTGCCAGCACCGGGACAGGGGGCTTTCAGCCCCAGCATTTT
NA | TRBD1 | TRBJ1-1 | TRBV3-1 | CASSPLTGRTEAFF | TGTGCCAGCAGCCCGTTGACAGGGAGAACTGAAGCTTTCTTT
few | NA | TRBJ2-2 | TRBV5-6 | CASSLVGTTGELFF | TGTGCCAGCAGCTTGGTAGGGACCACCGGGGAGCTGTTTTTT
NA | TRBD1 | TRBJ2-1 | TRBV12-3/TRBV12-4 | CASNPDRGLLDEQFF | TGTGCCAGCAACCCAGACAGGGGGCTATTAGATGAGCAGTTCTTC
once | TRBD2 | TRBJ2-5 | TRBV20-1 | CSADPGLGETQYF | TGCAGTGCTGATCCGGGACTAGGAGAGACCCAGTACTTC
few | NA | TRBJ2-3 | TRBV9 | CASNPRGNTDTQYF | TGTGCCAGCAACCCGAGGGGGAACACAGATACGCAGTATTTT
NA | NA | TRBJ2-1 | TRBV7-3 | CASSPRSPTGYNEQFF | TGTGCCAGCAGCCCCCGCTCCCCGACGGGTTACAATGAGCAGTTCTTC
NA | NA | TRBJ1-2 | TRBV5-1 | CASSPSSGPYGYTF | TGCGCCAGCAGCCCCAGCTCCGGACCCTATGGCTACACCTTC
NA | NA | TRBJ2-5 | TRBV30 | CAWSGETQYF | TGTGCCTGGAGTGGGGAGACCCAGTACTTC
NA | NA | TRBJ2-6 | TRBV6-2/TRBV6-3 | CASSYGQYYSGANVLTF | TGTGCCAGCAGTTACGGGCAGTACTACTCTGGGGCCAACGTCCTGACTTTC
NA | NA | TRBJ2-7 | TRBV28 | CASSVGGATYEQYF | TGTGCCAGCAGCGTAGGGGGGGCAACCTACGAGCAGTACTTC
few | TRBD1 | TRBJ1-2 | TRBV28 | CASSKGDSIYGYTF | TGTGCCAGCAGTAAGGGGGACAGTATCTATGGCTACACCTTC
NA | NA | TRBJ1-6 | TRBV20-1 | CSAREQYNSPLHF | TGCAGTGCTAGAGAACAATATAATTCACCCCTCCACTTT
NA | TRBD1 | TRBJ2-7 | TRBV28 | CASSSGQGAAYEQYF | TGTGCCAGCAGTTCCGGACAGGGTGCGGCCTACGAGCAGTACTTC